The present entry profiles one T cell receptor (beta chain) with its context. This record belongs to a study of shared clonotypes between healthy human individuals. CD45RO negativity and positive selection for CCR7 defined naive CD8 cells, a population that excluded terminally differentiated effector memory CD45RA+ cells. Profiled with immunoSEQ multiplex PCR; TCRdb holds only in-frame clones, not every one. The repertoire holds over 750,000 clones, with roughly 96% as singletons. V lost 3 bases and J 7 bases, leaving 15 bases between the germline ends. CDR1 is MDHEN, CDR2 SYDVKM, per germline. The CDR3 is 14 residues long.

The chain employs TRBV28 and TRBJ1-1; D ambiguous. The specimen was naive CD8+ T cells sorted from blood. The clonotype originates from a man in his thirties or forties in good health. CDR3 nucleotides: TGTGCCAGCAGTTTCCGGCCCGAGGCGTATGAAGCTTTCTTT. This sequence encodes CASSFRPEAYEAFF.